This T cell receptor beta chain was identified in a study of T cells in Graves' hyperthyroidism and ophthalmopathy. Study-wide points: A median about 6.2 months before onset, the model predicted ophthalmopathy.

Amplified TCR beta CDR3 regions came from RNA transcripts. The primer set for the first-round RT-PCR of the TCR CDR3 was HTBI. MiXCR, run by TCRdb on the multiplex PCR reads, gives a single entry per CDR3 protein. The repertoire holds about 360,000 distinct CDR3 sequences, with around 25% as singletons. This clonotype has at least ten counts. Its target is not known. Germline V CDR1 and CDR2: GTSNPN, SVGIG (reference sequence). Deletions cut 0 bases from V and 7 bases from J, with 6 bases between. This CDR3 has 11 amino acids. Graves' hyperthyroidism was deemed stable absent ophthalmopathy progression within 18 months. Those with hyperthyroidism were 18 to 65 years old, newly diagnosed, and ill for under 2 months.

V usage is TRBV30 and J usage is TRBJ1-1; tentatively, D is TRBD1 (5 bases). This receptor was identified in a man aged 45 to 65 with Graves' hyperthyroidism. Source material: blood. DNA for the CDR3: TGTGCCTGGAGTGTACAGGTTGAAGCTTTCTTT. Protein: CAWSVQVEAFF.